This T cell receptor beta chain came from a study of blood T cell repertoires in COVID-19. Study-level background: Sample material is recorded as cDNA or gDNA derived from T cells, B-cell-depleted T cells, or PBMCs.

V shed 4 bases, J shed 6 bases, and the junction held 4 bases outside the gene matches. The CDR3 is 15 residues long. CDR1 MNHEY and CDR2 SVGAGI come from the germline V gene. Clones were sequenced by immunoSEQ multiplex PCR, and TCRdb holds only the in-frame ones, with some missing. The repertoire consists of about 270,000 clones, with more than 90% occurring once and the leading ten covering under 3%. The sequence derives from a person aged 18 to 35 with COVID-19, enrolled during active disease. The V and J genes are TRBV6-5 and TRBJ1-6; 9 bases are a match to TRBD1. Sequenced material: peripheral blood. In nucleotides, the CDR3 is TGTGCCAGCAGTTCGGACAGGGGCGGTAATTCACCCCTCCACTTT. The encoded protein is CASSSDRGGNSPLHF.